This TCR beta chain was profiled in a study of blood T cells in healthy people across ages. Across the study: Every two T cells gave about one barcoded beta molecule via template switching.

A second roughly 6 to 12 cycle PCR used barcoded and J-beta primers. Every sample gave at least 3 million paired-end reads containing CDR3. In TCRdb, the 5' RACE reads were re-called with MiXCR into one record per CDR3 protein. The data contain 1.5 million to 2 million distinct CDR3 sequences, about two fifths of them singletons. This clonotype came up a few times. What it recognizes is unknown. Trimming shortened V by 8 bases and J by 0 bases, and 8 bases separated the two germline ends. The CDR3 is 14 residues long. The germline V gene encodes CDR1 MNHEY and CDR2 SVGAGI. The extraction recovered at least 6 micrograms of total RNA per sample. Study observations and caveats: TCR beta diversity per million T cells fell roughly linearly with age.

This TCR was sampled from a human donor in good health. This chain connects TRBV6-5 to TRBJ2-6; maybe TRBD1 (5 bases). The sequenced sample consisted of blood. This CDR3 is CASRQISGANVLTF. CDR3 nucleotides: TGTGCCAGCCGACAGATCTCTGGGGCCAACGTCCTGACTTTC.